The T cell receptor beta chain under discussion was sequenced for a study of response to subunit inactivated influenza vaccine. General study results and limits: Authors suggested each seasonal influenza vaccination recruits few new T cells.

V shed 4 bases, J shed 6 bases, and the junction held 8 bases outside the gene matches. Germline CDR1 is KGHDR and CDR2 is SFDVKD. The CDR3 extends over 15 amino acids. To note about this clonotype: Its antigen is not identified.

TCRdb re-analysed the RT-PCR reads in MiXCR, keeping a single row per CDR3 protein. The sample has around 750,000 distinct CDR3 sequences, roughly 20% seen once. Here the sequenced sample was PBMCs from blood, taken less than 6 days after vaccination. This chain links TRBV24-1 with TRBJ2-1; 7 nucleotides match TRBD2. This sequence was found in a man over 45 who received an inactivated influenza vaccine. The CDR3 spells CATSELGLGLNEQFF. The CDR3, as DNA: TGTGCCACCAGTGAACTAGGACTAGGCCTCAATGAGCAGTTCTTC.